Shown below are 28 T cell receptor beta chains from a single sample sequenced in a study of T cell repertoires in cytomegalovirus infection. TCRdb re-derived calls from the reads in MiXCR, one entry per CDR3 protein. The table has roughly 190,000 distinct CDR3 sequences, more than 9% seen once; the top ten hold around 4.4%. Sequenced input: PBMCs. The receptors stem from a human donor in good health (CMV status not recorded). Some clones in this sample may be carry-over from other donors' samples.

This clonotype was counted many times. This chain connects TRBV7-2 to TRBJ2-1; 9 nucleotides align to TRBD1. This CDR3 has 16 residues. Germline CDR1 SGHTA, CDR2 FQGNSA. Trimming cost V 4 bases and J 3 bases; bases outside gene matches: 7. CDR3 sequence: CASSYEDRGYYNEQFF. The CDR3, as DNA: TGTGCCAGCAGCTACGAGGACAGGGGTTACTACAATGAGCAGTTCTTC.

V gene TRBV6-2 or TRBV6-3 combines with J gene TRBJ1-2; D possibly corresponds to TRBD1 (6 bases). V shed 7 bases and J shed 5 bases, with 11 bases lying between them. Germline V gives CDR1 MNHEY, CDR2 SVGEGT. The CDR3 loop spans 12 amino acids. The CDR3 loop reads CASNEQGYGYTF. The CDR3 region has the DNA TGTGCCAGCAACGAACAGGGATATGGCTACACCTTC.

This clonotype was picked up many times. This chain joins TRBV19 and TRBJ1-5; a possible D gene is TRBD1 (5 bases). CDR3 length: 15 residues. The germline gives CDR1 LNHDA, CDR2 SQIVND (reference sequence). V gave up 6 bases and J gave up 4 bases, with 16 bases separating them. The CDR3 bases are TGTGCCAGTAGGGACATCGCCTTGTTAAATCAGCCCCAGCATTTT. It specifies CASRDIALLNQPQHF.

This clonotype appeared many times. The gene calls are TRBV11-3 and TRBJ2-3; D possibly corresponds to TRBD2 (5 bases). V was clipped by 1 base and J by 0 bases, with 11 bases between them. The CDR3 consists of 16 residues. The germline gives CDR1 SGHNT, CDR2 YENEEA. The CDR3 is CASSLGLATSTDTQYF. CDR3 coding DNA: TGTGCCAGCAGCTTAGGGCTAGCAACCAGCACAGATACGCAGTATTTT.

This clonotype was observed a few times. The V and J genes are TRBV3-1 and TRBJ2-7, with D tentatively TRBD2 (6 bases). This CDR3 is 16 amino acids long. Trimming took off 2 bases at V and 2 bases at J, with 16 bases between the two ends. Per the germline V gene, CDR1 is LGHDT and CDR2 is YNNKEL (reference sequence). The CDR3 nucleotides read TGTGCCAGCAGCCAAATAAAGGCGGGATATGCCTACGAGCAGTACTTC. Its protein is CASSQIKAGYAYEQYF.

In its sample, this clonotype was seen a few times. V gene TRBV4-3 combines with J gene TRBJ1-5; unclear D gene. CDR1 is LGHNA and CDR2 is YSLEER in the germline V gene. The CDR3 extends over 15 amino acids. V gave up 0 bases and J gave up 4 bases, with 10 bases separating them. CDR3 sequence (DNA): TGCGCCAGCAGCCAAGATCATCGGGAAAATCAGCCCCAGCATTTT. It encodes CASSQDHRENQPQHF.

The table lists this clonotype with a few counts. The chain combines TRBV5-6 with TRBJ1-5; the D gene is possibly TRBD1 (5 bases). Germline CDR1 and CDR2: SGHDT and YYEEEE. The CDR3 has 15 amino acids. V dropped 2 bases and J dropped 5 bases, with 14 bases sitting between them. This CDR3 is CASSFRGTGDQPQHF. As DNA, the CDR3 is TGTGCCAGCAGCTTTCGGGGGACGGGGGATCAGCCCCAGCATTTT.

This chain connects TRBV18 to TRBJ1-1, with D tentatively TRBD1 (6 bases). The CDR3 covers 16 residues. The ends were cut back, 3 bases at V and 3 bases at J, with 17 bases in the middle. Germline CDR1 is KGHSH and CDR2 is LQKENI. CDR3 region: CASSPPTGAGYTEAFF. CDR3 sequence (DNA): TGTGCCAGCTCACCTCCGACGGGGGCAGGGTACACTGAAGCTTTCTTT.

This clonotype was recorded many times. The rearrangement uses TRBV7-2 and TRBJ2-5; the D gene could be TRBD1 or TRBD2 (6 bases each). CDR3 length equals 15 residues. Trimming pared 2 bases from V and 1 base from J, leaving 11 bases between. Germline CDR1 SGHTA, CDR2 FQGNSA. The CDR3 region has the DNA TGTGCCAGCAGCTTAAGTTGGGGGGCCCAAGAGACCCAGTACTTC. This gives the protein CASSLSWGAQETQYF.

The chain has TRBV19 and TRBJ2-1; TRBD1 or TRBD2 may be the D gene (6 bases each). There are 16 residues in the CDR3. Germline V gene sequence: CDR1 LNHDA, CDR2 SQIVND (reference sequence). Trimming removed 2 bases at V and 4 bases at J, with 15 bases between. In DNA form, the CDR3 reads TGTGCCAGTAGTATATCAACAGGGAGGCCTTACAATGAGCAGTTCTTC. Protein product: CASSISTGRPYNEQFF. Full variable domain (outside the CDR3, taken from reference TRBV19 and TRBJ2-1): DGGITQSPKYLFRKEGQNVTLSCEQNLNHDAMYWYRQDPGQGLRLIYYSQIVNDFQKGDIAEGYSVSREKKESFPLTVTSAQKNPTAFYLCASSISTGRPYNEQFFGPGTRLTVL.

This clonotype showed up just a few times. CDR3 protein: CATKAGETQYF. In nucleotides, the CDR3 is TGTGCCACCAAAGCGGGGGAGACCCAGTACTTC. V usage is TRBV24-1 and J usage is TRBJ2-5, with TRBD2 matching 7 bases. The CDR3 sequence is 11 residues long. Trimming removed 8 bases from V and 5 bases from J; junction bases left unmatched: 1. Germline V lookup: CDR1 KGHDR, CDR2 SFDVKD.

This clonotype was seen a few times. The rearrangement links TRBV20-1 to TRBJ2-7, with 7 bases that match TRBD2. CDR1 and CDR2 (germline): DFQATT, SNEGSKA (reference sequence). J was trimmed by 6 bases and V by 1 base; bases with no gene match: 6. The length of the CDR3 is 13 residues. The CDR3 bases are TGCAGTGCTAGAGGTGGGAGGGCCTTCGAGCAGTACTTC. Its protein product is CSARGGRAFEQYF.

This chain joins TRBV29-1 and TRBJ2-2, with 10 positions matching TRBD1. Germline values: CDR1 SQVTM, CDR2 ANQGSEA. V shed 5 bases, J shed 3 bases, and the junction held 3 bases outside the gene matches. The CDR3 totals 14 residues. This CDR3 reads CSVSTGGDTGELFF. For the CDR3, the DNA is TGCAGCGTTTCGACAGGGGGCGACACCGGGGAGCTGTTTTTT.

A few counts support this clonotype. The chain uses TRBV5-4 and TRBJ2-3; a weak D match, TRBD2 (5 bases). The ends were cut back, 6 bases at V and 5 bases at J, with 16 bases in the middle. CDR3 length: 14 amino acids. Germline CDR1 is SGHNT and CDR2 is YYREEE (reference sequence). This CDR3 is CASTLTLGGDTQYF. In nucleotides, the CDR3 is TGTGCCAGCACCCTGACTCTAGGAGGAGATACGCAGTATTTT.

This clonotype was recorded at least ten times. This chain joins TRBV12-3 or TRBV12-4 and TRBJ2-2, with 11 positions matching TRBD1. The CDR3 runs 15 residues. With 8 bases clipped from V and 6 bases from J, the junction kept 8 bases outside the gene matches. The DNA of the CDR3 is TGTGCCAGCGGTAGTCGGGACAGGGGGTCCGGGGAGCTGTTTTTT. It translates to CASGSRDRGSGELFF.

CDR3 sequence: CASLGGGTNTEAFF. CDR3 in DNA: TGTGCCTCACTTGGCGGAGGGACGAACACTGAAGCTTTCTTT. The chain joins TRBV6-2 or TRBV6-3 to TRBJ1-1; a weak D match, TRBD1 (5 bases). Trimming left V 11 bases short and J 1 base short, with 17 bases between. Germline-derived CDR1 and CDR2 are MNHEY and SVGEGT. CDR3 length equals 14 residues.

In its sample, this clonotype was seen many times. This chain uses TRBV2 with TRBJ1-1, with D possibly being TRBD1 (5 bases). Germline loops: CDR1 SNHLY, CDR2 FYNNEI. The ends were cut back, 7 bases at V and 1 base at J, with 10 bases in the middle. The CDR3 is 13 amino acids. The CDR3: CASKPQGNTEAFF. CDR3 in DNA: TGTGCCAGCAAACCCCAGGGGAACACTGAAGCTTTCTTT.

This clonotype was observed a handful of times. The rearrangement joins TRBV2 to TRBJ2-1; TRBD2 matches at 9 bases. Germline V gene sequence: CDR1 SNHLY, CDR2 FYNNEI. The length of the CDR3 is 13 residues. V shed 8 bases and J 5 bases; nucleotides not matched to a gene: 4. The CDR3 DNA is TGTGCCAGCGTAGCGGGAGCCCACAATGAGCAGTTCTTC. Protein sequence: CASVAGAHNEQFF. Together with reference TRBV2 and TRBJ2-1, the CDR3 gives the full variable domain: EPEVTQTPSHQVTQMGQEVILRCVPISNHLYFYWYRQILGQKVEFLVSFYNNEISEKSEIFDDQFSVERPDGSNFTLKIRSTKLEDSAMYFCASVAGAHNEQFFGPGTRLTVL.

This clonotype was observed many times. The V and J genes are TRBV28 and TRBJ1-5; D gene uncertain. V shed 5 bases and J shed 0 bases, with 8 bases lying between them. This CDR3 comprises 14 residues. From germline, CDR1 is MDHEN and CDR2 SYDVKM. The CDR3 bases are TGTGCCAGCAGTGCCAAGTATAGCAATCAGCCCCAGCATTTT. It yields the protein CASSAKYSNQPQHF.

There are many counts of this clonotype. J is TRBJ2-7 and V is TRBV7-9; D unclear. CDR3 length equals 16 residues. The V gene lost 2 bases and the J gene lost 5 bases, with 19 bases spanning the gap. CDR1 SEHNR and CDR2 FQNEAQ come from the germline V gene (reference sequence). The CDR3 DNA reads TGTGCCAGCAGCTTAATTGGCGTTGGTAGCTCAAACGAGCAGTACTTC. It translates to CASSLIGVGSSNEQYF.

This clonotype was observed at least ten times. The gene calls are TRBV14 and TRBJ2-3, with 8 bases lining up with TRBD1. CDR3 length: 15 amino acids. From germline, CDR1 is SGHDN and CDR2 FVKESK. V was clipped by 1 base and J by 0 bases; unmatched bases: 0. The CDR3 DNA reads TGTGCCAGCAGCCAAGGGGACAGGAGCACAGATACGCAGTATTTT. As protein: CASSQGDRSTDTQYF.

This sequence joins TRBV28 and TRBJ1-2; D ambiguous. This CDR3 has 12 residues. Trimming shortened V by 5 bases and J by 8 bases, and 12 bases separated the two germline ends. Germline lookup yields CDR1 MDHEN and CDR2 SYDVKM. CDR3 coding DNA: TGTGCCAGCAGTCTCAACCATGAAGGCTACACCTTC. Amino acids: CASSLNHEGYTF.

This sequence joins TRBV28 and TRBJ1-4; 11 bases are a match to TRBD1. CDR3 length: 12 amino acids. Germline assignment: CDR1 MDHEN and CDR2 SYDVKM. The V gene end was trimmed by 8 bases and the J gene end by 8 bases; junction bases not matched to a gene: 1. This chain's CDR3 is CASGTGGEKLFF. The CDR3 DNA sequence: TGTGCCAGCGGGACAGGGGGGGAAAAACTGTTTTTT.

This clonotype was observed many times. The rearrangement links TRBV6-1 to TRBJ1-2, with 7 bases fitting TRBD1. Germline CDR1 MNHNS, CDR2 SASEGT. The J segment lost 8 bases and the V segment lost 6 bases, leaving 9 bases of the junction unmatched. The CDR3 consists of 13 residues. CDR3 region: CASSVGQSGGYTF. CDR3 sequence (DNA): TGTGCCAGCAGCGTGGGACAGTCGGGAGGCTACACCTTC.

This clonotype was picked up many times. The chain is built from TRBV5-1 and TRBJ1-4; 10 positions agree with TRBD1. With 0 bases clipped from V and 4 bases from J, the junction kept 3 bases outside the gene matches. Germline V CDR1 and CDR2: SGHRS, YFSETQ. This CDR3 is 16 amino acids long. This CDR3 is CASSLGQGAYNEKLFF. In DNA, the CDR3 is TGCGCCAGCAGCTTGGGACAGGGGGCCTATAATGAAAAACTGTTTTTT.

The chain employs TRBV19 and TRBJ2-7; 8 bases are a match to TRBD2. V shed 5 bases, J shed 4 bases, and the junction held 4 bases outside the gene matches. The CDR3 is 13 residues long. The germline V gene has CDR1 LNHDA and CDR2 SQIVND (reference sequence). Here the CDR3 DNA reads TGTGCCAGTAGTGTAGCGGGACTTTACGAGCAGTACTTC. Its translation: CASSVAGLYEQYF.

This clonotype was picked up many times. This chain joins TRBV20-1 and TRBJ1-5; 8 nucleotides agree with TRBD1. This CDR3 spans 15 amino acids. V lost 6 bases, J lost 0 bases, and 7 bases stayed unmatched. The germline V gene encodes CDR1 DFQATT and CDR2 SNEGSKA (reference sequence). The CDR3 sequence: CSARDRLNSNQPQHF. Written as DNA, the CDR3 is TGCAGTGCACGGGACAGGCTAAATAGCAATCAGCCCCAGCATTTT.

This clonotype was recorded many times. J is TRBJ2-1 and V is TRBV7-9, with 8 nucleotides matching TRBD2. The germline V gene has CDR1 SEHNR and CDR2 FQNEAQ (reference sequence). With 5 bases clipped from V and 5 bases from J, the junction kept 5 bases outside the gene matches. The CDR3 sequence is 14 residues long. CDR3 in amino acids: CASSVGTRHNEQFF. The DNA for the CDR3 is TGTGCCAGCAGCGTCGGGACTAGACACAATGAGCAGTTCTTC.